These T cell receptor beta chains were read from a single sample in a study of radiation and T cells in renal cell carcinoma. Libraries were prepared by immunoSEQ multiplex PCR; TCRdb keeps only in-frame clonotypes and omits some of them. Of roughly 130,000 clones in the sample, more than 75% were seen once. The sample in question was blood, obtained from a patient whose treatment included radiotherapy and nephrectomy. These receptors originate from a woman between 65 and 79 years old with renal cell carcinoma. The CDR3 runs from the conserved cysteine through the conserved F or W. The order of the fields is V gene, D gene, clone size, J gene, CDR3 protein, CDR3 DNA. A D gene is named only where the DNA matches it firmly. Clone size is given for some rows only: seen once, a few or many times, or a class if the clone is expanded.

TRBV7-9	-	-	TRBJ2-7	CASSLSNLGYEQYF	TGTGCCAGCAGCTTATCAAACCTAGGCTACGAGCAGTACTTC
TRBV19	TRBD1	once	TRBJ1-5	CASSPPTGGVNQPQHF	TGTGCCAGTAGTCCCCCGACAGGGGGAGTCAATCAGCCCCAGCATTTT
TRBV6-5	TRBD1	-	TRBJ2-5	CASRSTGGTQYF	TGTGCCAGCAGATCTACAGGGGGGACCCAGTACTTC
TRBV4-1	-	few	TRBJ1-1	CASSLERGTEAFF	TGCGCCAGCAGCCTAGAGAGGGGCACTGAAGCTTTCTTT
TRBV4-3	-	-	TRBJ2-7	CASSQDMGAGYEQYF	TGCGCCAGCAGCCAAGATATGGGGGCGGGATACGAGCAGTACTTC
TRBV30	-	-	TRBJ1-3	CAWRWGGSGNTIYF	TGTGCCTGGAGGTGGGGGGGCTCTGGAAACACCATATATTTT
TRBV6-4	-	-	TRBJ1-1	CASSDTPLATAMNTEAFF	TGTGCCAGCAGTGACACACCGCTGGCAACCGCCATGAACACTGAAGCTTTCTTT
TRBV2	-	-	TRBJ2-5	CASSTGGAGQETQYF	TGTGCCAGCAGTACCGGTGGGGCGGGGCAAGAGACCCAGTACTTC
TRBV10-3	-	-	TRBJ2-7	CAISARDNSYEQYF	TGTGCCATCAGTGCCCGGGACAATTCCTACGAGCAGTACTTC
TRBV15	-	-	TRBJ1-2	CATSRDRGYTF	TGTGCCACCAGCAGGGATCGTGGCTACACCTTC
TRBV5-4	TRBD1	-	TRBJ1-6	CASSYGQGLNNSPLHF	TGTGCCAGCAGCTACGGACAGGGGTTGAATAATTCACCCCTCCACTTT
TRBV7-2	-	-	TRBJ1-2	CASRPRLGANYGYTF	TGTGCCAGCAGACCCAGACTCGGAGCCAACTATGGCTACACCTTC
TRBV4-1	-	-	TRBJ1-1	CASSLLDSLNTEAFF	TGCGCCAGCAGCCTCCTGGACAGTCTGAACACTGAAGCTTTCTTT
TRBV28	-	-	TRBJ1-1	CASRRGALLSEAFF	TGTGCCAGCAGGAGAGGGGCGCTTCTCTCTGAAGCTTTCTTT
TRBV6-1	TRBD1	-	TRBJ2-7	CASSRPGQGLDEQYF	TGTGCCAGCTCTCGACCGGGACAGGGTCTCGACGAGCAGTACTTC
TRBV7-2	-	-	TRBJ2-2	CASSQDTGSTGELFF	TGTGCCAGCAGCCAGGACACGGGAAGCACCGGGGAGCTGTTTTTT
TRBV2	-	-	TRBJ1-2	CASSEEGRGNYGYTF	TGTGCCAGCAGTGAAGAGGGACGGGGTAACTATGGCTACACCTTC
TRBV5-6	-	-	TRBJ1-2	CASSLRTGYGYTF	TGTGCCAGCAGCTTACGAACGGGCTATGGCTACACCTTC
TRBV7-2	TRBD2	-	TRBJ2-7	CASSFLAGGINYEQYF	TGTGCCAGCAGCTTTCTAGCGGGGGGGATTAACTACGAGCAGTACTTC
TRBV28	-	-	TRBJ1-1	CASSSQGRVAFF	TGTGCCAGCAGCTCACAGGGCCGGGTGGCTTTCTTT
TRBV7-9	-	-	TRBJ2-3	CASSLVGADTQYF	TGTGCCAGCAGCTTAGTAGGCGCAGATACGCAGTATTTT
TRBV6-1	TRBD2	-	TRBJ2-7	CASSGKTSGGDEQYF	TGTGCCAGCAGTGGGAAGACTAGCGGGGGTGACGAGCAGTACTTC
TRBV2	-	-	TRBJ2-1	CASSVADEQFF	TGTGCCAGCTCGGTCGCAGATGAGCAGTTCTTC
TRBV28	-	-	TRBJ1-2	CASSSTGRGYYGYTF	TGTGCCAGCAGTTCCACGGGACGGGGATACTATGGCTACACCTTC
TRBV9	-	-	TRBJ2-2	CASSVWDRVGNTGELFF	TGTGCCAGCAGCGTTTGGGATAGGGTAGGGAACACCGGGGAGCTGTTTTTT
TRBV6-4	-	-	TRBJ1-1	CASSESENTEAFF	TGTGCCAGCAGTGAGTCAGAGAACACTGAAGCTTTCTTT
TRBV6-1	TRBD1	-	TRBJ2-1	CASTPGDRDSNEQFF	TGTGCCAGCACCCCGGGGGACAGGGATTCGAATGAGCAGTTCTTC